This T cell receptor (beta chain) was obtained from a study of synovial regulatory T cells in juvenile arthritis (dated by TCRdb to between 2015 and 2016). Some background on the complete study: Of the sequenced patients, a few were therapy-naive, one was treated with methotrexate plus infliximab, six were treated with methotrexate, and one lacked treatment information. The study compared the TCRbeta CDR3 repertoires of blood iaTreg cells, other blood Treg cells and synovial fluid Treg cells taken from matched patient samples. Effector T cell subsets from the study cohort were also sequenced for comparisons, but the Treg dataset by itself includes only blood Treg cells and synovial fluid Treg cells. The TCR repertoire comparisons covered Treg and Teff subsets from 10 to 11 JIA patients with active disease. Results the study describes overall, beyond this receptor: Compared with other blood Treg cells, blood iaTreg cells had lower TCR diversity, a finding consistent with antigen-driven expansion. Synovial Treg cells shared more CDR3 sequences with iaTreg cells than with other blood Treg cells; Chao-Jaccard similarity confirmed closer relation. iaTreg TCR repertoires were largely private across patients and partially overlapped with synovial Teff and blood CPL repertoires.

The donors for the TCR repertoire analysis were approximately 11 juvenile idiopathic arthritis patients with active disease who had not reached inactive disease, of whom 3 were polyarticular and 8 were oligoarticular. The TCR-sequenced patients had a median age of around 11 years (range roughly 2.1-22.9) and median disease duration of roughly seven years (range 0.2-19.1). Samples for TCR repertoire analysis were collected at two centres in Italy. Peripheral blood mononuclear cells were separated on a Histopaque-1077 density gradient and then cryopreserved in about 90% FCS with about 10% DMSO. Its CDR3 holds 16 amino acids, cysteine through phenylalanine. No DNA is recorded. CDR1 and CDR2 were assigned from the germline V gene as SGHAT and FQNNGV. The library was generated by the immunoSEQ multiplex PCR assay. Adaptive Biotechnologies carried out the TCRbeta CDR3 sequencing. The paper's processing steps were these. Repertoire similarity was assessed with the Chao-modified Jaccard index and with the median clonotype overlap from 200 random subsamples of equal sample size. The similarity analyses were based on either productive nucleotide sequences or amino acid sequences translated in silico. Hierarchical clustering with single linkage and t-SNE based on Chao-modified Jaccard distances were used to compare repertoires. After normalising for sample size, the researchers measured repertoire diversity with the Renyi index across a range of alpha values. Entries here come from immuneACCESS through TCRdb and include only in-frame sequences with V and J called. Some clones fail to appear in such tables; in the studies checked, an unresolved V gene covers under half of the shortfall, and the cause of the remainder is unknown. V and J calls and clone size come straight from that table; D and trimming were deduced from the DNA. In this sample's table one finds roughly 6,400 clones. The ten biggest clones cover roughly 0.62% of the sample.

On this clone itself: It has no known antigen specificity.

Recombination linked TRBV11-2 to TRBJ2-3; TCRdb's D call of TRBD2 is untestable without DNA. The material sequenced was Treg cells from blood. The cell subset or site label of this sample denotes: remaining (HLA-DR-negative) circulating blood Treg cells. The TCR sequence derives from a donor under 30 with juvenile idiopathic arthritis. The CDR3 amino acid sequence is: CASSRLYGMSTDTQYF.